Below are 16 T cell receptor beta chains sequenced from a single sample in a study of immune cell composition in non-small cell lung cancer. Assay: immunoSEQ multiplex PCR; the TCRdb copy retains only in-frame clones and omits some. The sample has about 4,000 clones, over 65% seen once. The sequencing input was lung tumor tissue. The receptors were sampled from a human donor with non-small cell lung cancer.

The CDR3 DNA sequence: TGTGCCAGCAGCCCGGGACAGGGGGAGGATTACAATGAGCAGTTCTTC. Amino acids: CASSPGQGEDYNEQFF. This chain links TRBV7-6 with TRBJ2-1, with 11 nucleotides matching TRBD1. The CDR3 extends over 16 amino acids. After removal of 5 bases from V and 4 bases from J, the junction contained 7 bases not matched to a gene. Germline loops: CDR1 SGHVS, CDR2 FNYEAQ. Combining the CDR3 with reference TRBV7-6 and TRBJ2-1 gives the whole variable domain GAGVSQSPRYKVTKRGQDVALRCDPISGHVSLYWYRQALGQGPEFLTYFNYEAQQDKSGLPNDRFSAERPEGSISTLTIQRTEQRDSAMYRCASSPGQGEDYNEQFFGPGTRLTVL.

The V gene is TRBV7-2, the J gene TRBJ2-3, with TRBD2 identical over 7 bases. CDR1 is SGHTA, CDR2 FQGNSA, per germline. V lost 0 bases, J lost 1 base, and 10 bases stayed unmatched. This CDR3 comprises 18 residues. Written as DNA, the CDR3 is TGTGCCAGCAGCTTAGCGCCTGTTTCCCGGGGGGGCACAGATACGCAGTATTTT. Residues: CASSLAPVSRGGTDTQYF. Complete variable domain (other parts from reference TRBV7-2 and TRBJ2-3): GAGVSQSPSNKVTEKGKDVELRCDPISGHTALYWYRQSLGQGLEFLIYFQGNSAPDKSGLPSDRFSAERTGGSVSTLTIQRTQQEDSAVYLCASSLAPVSRGGTDTQYFGPGTRLTVL.

The chain recombines TRBV4-3 with TRBJ1-5, with 9 bases that match TRBD1. The J segment lost 9 bases and the V segment lost 1 base, leaving 10 bases of the junction unmatched. The CDR3 consists of 16 residues. Germline CDR1 LGHNA, CDR2 YSLEER. The CDR3 DNA reads TGCGCCAGCAGCCAAGGCGGTGGACAGGGGTCGGGGCCCCAGCATTTT. Its protein product is CASSQGGGQGSGPQHF.

The rearrangement uses TRBV6-5 and TRBJ2-5; tentatively, D is TRBD1 (5 bases). Germline values: CDR1 MNHEY, CDR2 SVGAGI. This CDR3 region has 15 residues. Trimming cost V 0 bases and J 5 bases, with 13 bases left between them. CDR3 residues: CASSYSPVGPETQYF. The CDR3 DNA follows: TGTGCCAGCAGTTACTCCCCGGTGGGGCCTGAGACCCAGTACTTC.

The chain couples TRBV5-1 to TRBJ2-3, with 8 bases lining up with TRBD2. The CDR3 sequence is 14 residues long. CDR1 SGHRS and CDR2 YFSETQ come from the germline V gene. Trimming took 4 bases from V and 4 from J; bases not matched to a gene: 5. This CDR3 is CASSPGGGSDTQYF. The CDR3 nucleotides read TGCGCCAGCAGCCCGGGGGGGGGATCAGATACGCAGTATTTT.

This clone was recorded a few times. At one end the junction does not follow the germline gene, possibly because of a read error. The CDR3 bases are TGTGCTAGCAGCCCCCACGCTTCGGGGGAAGGGGAGCTGTTTTTT. Protein product: CASSPHASGEGELFF. The chain uses TRBV7-7 and TRBJ2-2, with D perhaps TRBD2 (6 bases). Germline CDR1 SSHAT, CDR2 FNYEAQ (reference sequence). This CDR3 is built from 15 residues.

V usage is TRBV11-1 and J usage is TRBJ2-1; TRBD1 is a possible D gene (5 bases). Per germline, CDR1 SGHAT and CDR2 FQDESV (reference sequence). Trimming took 2 bases from V and 0 from J, leaving 8 bases between them. The CDR3 consists of 15 residues. The chain's CDR3 is CASSLRGYSYNEQFF. Here the CDR3 DNA reads TGTGCCAGCAGCTTAAGGGGCTACTCCTACAATGAGCAGTTCTTC.

The V call is TRBV6-5, the J call TRBJ2-6; D is unclear. This CDR3 comprises 16 residues. CDR1 is MNHEY and CDR2 is SVGAGI in the germline V gene. V lost 2 bases, J lost 3 bases, and 11 bases lay in between. The CDR3 sequence: CASSYTGFGGANVLTF. For the CDR3, the DNA is TGTGCCAGCAGTTACACCGGGTTTGGTGGGGCCAACGTCCTGACTTTC.

The sample holds a few counts of this clone. The chain joins TRBV5-1 to TRBJ2-3, with a tentative D call TRBD2 (5 bases). The CDR3 is 13 amino acids. Trimming removed 4 bases at V and 4 bases at J, with 10 bases between. Germline loops: CDR1 SGHRS, CDR2 YFSETQ. This CDR3 reads CASSPIGADTQYF. CDR3 DNA sequence: TGCGCCAGCAGCCCTATCGGGGCAGATACGCAGTATTTT.

This clone was observed a handful of times. The V and J genes are TRBV19 and TRBJ1-2; perhaps TRBD1 as D (6 bases). The germline V gene encodes CDR1 LNHDA and CDR2 SQIVND (reference sequence). The CDR3 covers 13 residues. V lost 5 bases and J lost 5, with 12 bases in between. CDR3 sequence (DNA): TGTGCCAGTAGTGGTCGGGACATATATGGCTACACCTTC. This sequence encodes CASSGRDIYGYTF.

This chain uses TRBV6-5 with TRBJ2-3, with 8 positions matching TRBD1. This CDR3 comprises 13 residues. CDR1 is MNHEY and CDR2 is SVGAGI in the germline V gene. V dropped 11 bases and J dropped 0; count of bases not matched to a gene: 4. CDR3 loop: CAARDRSTDTQYF. The CDR3 nucleotides are TGTGCCGCCCGGGACAGGAGCACAGATACGCAGTATTTT.

This sequence joins TRBV5-6 and TRBJ2-4; possible D gene TRBD1, 6 bases. V dropped 2 bases and J dropped 2 bases, with 8 bases sitting between them. The CDR3 is made up of 14 amino acids. Germline V lookup: CDR1 SGHDT, CDR2 YYEEEE. CDR3 nucleotide sequence: TGTGCCAGCAGCTTAGACAGGCCCAAAAACATTCAGTACTTC. Protein: CASSLDRPKNIQYF.

V usage is TRBV19 and J usage is TRBJ2-7; 8 nucleotides align to TRBD1. CDR1 is LNHDA, CDR2 SQIVND, per germline (reference sequence). The CDR3 length is 15 residues. V was pared by 2 bases and J by 2 bases, with 5 bases of the junction left unmatched. CDR3 amino acids: CASSISLGQAYEQYF. DNA for the CDR3: TGTGCCAGTAGTATAAGTTTGGGACAGGCCTACGAGCAGTACTTC.

The sample holds a few counts of this clone. This CDR3 is also generated by other DNA sequences in the sample. J is TRBJ2-1 and V is TRBV5-1; 9 bases fit TRBD2. Trimming cost V 0 bases and J 6 bases; bases outside gene matches: 7. CDR1 is SGHRS, CDR2 YFSETQ, per germline. The CDR3 is 16 amino acids. This CDR3 is CASSLEVAGVGNEQFF. The CDR3 DNA sequence: TGCGCCAGCAGCTTGGAAGTAGCGGGAGTTGGCAATGAGCAGTTCTTC. Full variable domain (rest looked up from reference TRBV5-1 and TRBJ2-1): KAGVTQTPRYLIKTRGQQVTLSCSPISGHRSVSWYQQTPGQGLQFLFEYFSETQRNKGNFPGRFSGRQFSNSRSEMNVSTLELGDSALYLCASSLEVAGVGNEQFFGPGTRLTVL.

The CDR3 loop is CASSEPRLDPQHF. As DNA, the CDR3 is TGTGCCAGCAGTGAACCCCGGTTAGATCCCCAGCATTTT. The rearrangement uses TRBV6-1 and TRBJ1-5; D is uncertain. From germline, CDR1 is MNHNS and CDR2 SASEGT. The V end lost 2 bases, the J end lost 10 bases, and 12 bases lay between the germline ends. There are 13 residues in the CDR3.

The chain is built from TRBV18 and TRBJ2-7; TRBD1 matches at 11 bases. CDR3 length equals 15 residues. Germline CDR1 KGHSH, CDR2 LQKENI. Losses at the gene ends were 5 bases for V and 4 bases for J; bases not matched to a gene: 7. In DNA, the CDR3 is TGTGCCAGCTCAGGAGCCGGGACAGGGGGTTACGAGCAGTACTTC. As protein: CASSGAGTGGYEQYF. Looking up the rest from reference TRBV18 and TRBJ2-7 gives the full variable domain: NAGVMQNPRHLVRRRGQEARLRCSPMKGHSHVYWYRQLPEEGLKFMVYLQKENIIDESGMPKERFSAEFPKEGPSILRIQQVVRGDSAAYFCASSGAGTGGYEQYFGPGTRLTVT.